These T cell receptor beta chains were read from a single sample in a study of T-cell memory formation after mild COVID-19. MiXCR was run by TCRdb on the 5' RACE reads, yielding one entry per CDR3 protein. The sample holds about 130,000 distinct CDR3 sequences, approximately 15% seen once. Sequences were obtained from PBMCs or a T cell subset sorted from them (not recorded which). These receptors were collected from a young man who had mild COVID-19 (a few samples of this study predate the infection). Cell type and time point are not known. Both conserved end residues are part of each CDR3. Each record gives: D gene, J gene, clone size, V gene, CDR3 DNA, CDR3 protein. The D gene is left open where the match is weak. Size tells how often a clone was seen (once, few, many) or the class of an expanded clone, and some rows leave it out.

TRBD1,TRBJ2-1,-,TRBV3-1,TGTGCCAGCAGCCTCCGGGACAGCTCCTACAATGAGCAGTTCTTC,CASSLRDSSYNEQFF
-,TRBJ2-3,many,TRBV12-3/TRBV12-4,TGTGCCAGCAGCCTAAACGGGGCTCAGTGGTTCACAGATACGCAGTATTTT,CASSLNGAQWFTDTQYF
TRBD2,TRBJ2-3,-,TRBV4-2,TGTGCCAGCAGCCAGGCACAACGGGGGGGGACAGATACGCAGTATTTT,CASSQAQRGGTDTQYF
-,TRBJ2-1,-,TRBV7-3,TGTGCCAGCAGCTTAGGGACCAACAATGAGCAGTTCTTC,CASSLGTNNEQFF
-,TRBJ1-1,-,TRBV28,-,CASSSSTGLITEAFF
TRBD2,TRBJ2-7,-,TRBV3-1,TGTGCCAGCAGCCCCTTCCCGGGGGGGAGCTCCTACGAGCAGTACTTC,CASSPFPGGSSYEQYF
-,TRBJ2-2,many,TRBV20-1,TGCAGTGCTAGAGATCTGGAACCGACCGGGGAGCTGTTTTTT,CSARDLEPTGELFF
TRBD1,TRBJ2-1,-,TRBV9,TGTGCCAGCAGCAGGGGGACAGTCCCGGGTGAGCAGTTCTTC,CASSRGTVPGEQFF
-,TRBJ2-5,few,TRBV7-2,TGTGCCAGCAGCTTTCAGGGTACCCAAGAGACCCAGTACTTC,CASSFQGTQETQYF
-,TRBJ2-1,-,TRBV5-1,TGCGCCAGCAGCTTGTGGGACTCCTACAATGAGCAGTTCTTC,CASSLWDSYNEQFF
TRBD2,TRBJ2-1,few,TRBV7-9,TGTGCCAGCAGCTTAGTAGCGGGGGTTGAGCAGTTCTTC,CASSLVAGVEQFF
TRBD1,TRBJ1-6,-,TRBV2,TGTGCCAGCTACAGGGGGCCTCGAGATAATTCACCCCTCCACTTT,CASYRGPRDNSPLHF
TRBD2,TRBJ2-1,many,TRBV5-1,TGCGCCAGCAGCCGATCACTAGCGGGGGCCCACAATGAGCAGTTCTTC,CASSRSLAGAHNEQFF
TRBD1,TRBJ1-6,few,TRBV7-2,TGTGCCAGCAGCGCCTACACAGGGGTCAATTCACCCCTCCACTTT,CASSAYTGVNSPLHF
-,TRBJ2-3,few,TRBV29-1,TGCAGCGTTGACGGAGGGGGCCAAAGTGCTAGCACAGATACGCAGTATTTT,CSVDGGGQSASTDTQYF
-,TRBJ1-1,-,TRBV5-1,TGCGCCAGCAGCTTAGCCCCAGGGTCGAACACTGAAGCTTTCTTT,CASSLAPGSNTEAFF
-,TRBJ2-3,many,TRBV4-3,TGCGCCAGCAGCCTAGACAGCCAAGCAGATACGCAGTATTTT,CASSLDSQADTQYF
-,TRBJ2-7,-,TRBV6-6,TGTGCCAGCACCCCACTCGGGTCCTACGAGCAGTACTTC,CASTPLGSYEQYF
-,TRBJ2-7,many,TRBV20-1,TGCAGTGCCGGCCTGGGCTGGAGCTCCTACGAGCAGTACTTC,CSAGLGWSSYEQYF
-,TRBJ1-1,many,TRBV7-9,TGTGCCAGCAGCTTATGGGGGATGAACACTGAAGCTTTCTTT,CASSLWGMNTEAFF
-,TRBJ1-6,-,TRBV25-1,TGTGCCAGCAGTGCTCTATCGGGAGGGTGGAATTCACCCCTCCACTTT,CASSALSGGWNSPLHF
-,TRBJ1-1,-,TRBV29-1,TGCAGCGTTGAAGGTAGGGAGGTTGAAGCTTTCTTT,CSVEGREVEAFF
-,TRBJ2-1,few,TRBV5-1,TGCGCCAGCAGCTTACAGGGCAATGAGCAGTTCTTC,CASSLQGNEQFF
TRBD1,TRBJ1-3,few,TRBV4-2,TGTGCCAGCAGCCAAGATCGGACGAGGACAGGGCTATATGGAAACACCATATATTTT,CASSQDRTRTGLYGNTIYF
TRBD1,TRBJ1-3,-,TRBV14,TGTGCCAGCAGCCAAGTAACGGCAGGGGGTTACCGCTCTGGAAACACCATATATTTT,CASSQVTAGGYRSGNTIYF
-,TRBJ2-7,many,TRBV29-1,TGCAGCGTTGAAGATCCCGGCGGTAGCTCCTACGAGCAGTACTTC,CSVEDPGGSSYEQYF
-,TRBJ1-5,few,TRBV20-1,TGCAGTGCGCTAAGACCGACAGCCAATCAGCCCCAGCATTTT,CSALRPTANQPQHF
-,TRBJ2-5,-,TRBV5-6,TGTGCCAGCAGCTTCGTTTCGATACCTGAAGAGACCCAGTACTTC,CASSFVSIPEETQYF
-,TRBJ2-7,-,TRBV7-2,TGTGCCAGCAGCTTAGCGCGAGGCAGGCTCAGATACGAGCAGTACTTC,CASSLARGRLRYEQYF
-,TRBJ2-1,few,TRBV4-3,TGCGCCAGCAGCCAAGAAACGGGTGGATTCTCCTACAATGAGCAGTTCTTC,CASSQETGGFSYNEQFF
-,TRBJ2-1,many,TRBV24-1,TGTGCCACCAGTGATGGGAAGATCCAAGGTAATGAGCAGTTCTTC,CATSDGKIQGNEQFF
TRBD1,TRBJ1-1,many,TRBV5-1,TGCGCCAGCAGCTCTTACCGGACAGGGAGGAGTGAAGCTTTCTTT,CASSSYRTGRSEAFF
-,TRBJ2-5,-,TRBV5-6,TGTGCCAGCAGCCTACAGGGTACGAAAGAGACCCAGTACTTC,CASSLQGTKETQYF
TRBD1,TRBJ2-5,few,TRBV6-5,TGTGCCAGCAGGCCAGCCGGGACAGCAGAGACCCAGTACTTC,CASRPAGTAETQYF
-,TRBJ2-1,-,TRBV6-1,TGTGCCAGCAGTGAAAACGCAGGGAACACCTACAATGAGCAGTTCTTC,CASSENAGNTYNEQFF
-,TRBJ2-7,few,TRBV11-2,TGTGCCAGCAGCTTAGCAGGGAGCTACGAGCAGTACTTC,CASSLAGSYEQYF
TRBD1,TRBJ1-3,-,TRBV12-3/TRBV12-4,TGTGCCAGCAGTCCTACGACAGGGTCGGGCACCATATATTTT,CASSPTTGSGTIYF
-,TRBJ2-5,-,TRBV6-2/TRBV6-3,TGTGCCAGCAGTTACTCTAGGACGGTGGACTTC,CASSYSRTVDF
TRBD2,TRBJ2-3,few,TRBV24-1,TGTGCCACCAGTGATCCGAGCGGGGATTCCGGTACGCAGTATTTT,CATSDPSGDSGTQYF
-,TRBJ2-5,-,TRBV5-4,TGTGCCAGCAGCTCAGGGGGGCCCGGACAAGAGACCCAGTACTTC,CASSSGGPGQETQYF
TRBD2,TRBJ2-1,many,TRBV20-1,TGCAGTGCTGGGACTAGCGGGGGGGCCGGCAATGAGCAGTTCTTC,CSAGTSGGAGNEQFF
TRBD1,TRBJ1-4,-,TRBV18,TGTGCCAGCTCACCAAACAGGGGCGGAGAAAAACTGTTTTTT,CASSPNRGGEKLFF
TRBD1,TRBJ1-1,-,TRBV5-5,TGTGCCAGCAGCTTGGACAGGGGCGTCGGAGCTTTCTTT,CASSLDRGVGAFF
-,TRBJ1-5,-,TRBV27,TGTGCCAGCAGTTTACTTGGGGATAGCAATCAGCCCCAGCATTTT,CASSLLGDSNQPQHF
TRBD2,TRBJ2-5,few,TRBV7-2,TGTGCCAGCAGCTTAAGTAGCGGGGCGGTAGAGACCCAGTACTTC,CASSLSSGAVETQYF
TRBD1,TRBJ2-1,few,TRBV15,TGTGCCACCAGCAGAGACAGGGGGCTAAACAATGAGCAGTTCTTC,CATSRDRGLNNEQFF
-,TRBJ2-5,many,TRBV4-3,TGCGCCAGCAGCCACTTCAGGGAGGAGACCCAGTACTTC,CASSHFREETQYF
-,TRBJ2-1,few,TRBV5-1,TGCGCCAGCAGCTTGGCGACAGGGGAGGGCGATGAGCAGTTCTTC,CASSLATGEGDEQFF
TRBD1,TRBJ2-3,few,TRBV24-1,TGTGCCACCAGTTTCGGACAGGGGAGGACAGATACGCAGTATTTT,CATSFGQGRTDTQYF
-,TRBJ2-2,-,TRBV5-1,TGCGCCAGCAGACCTGAAGGGGCCGGGGAGCTGTTTTTT,CASRPEGAGELFF
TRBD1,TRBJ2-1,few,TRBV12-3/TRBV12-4,TGTGCCAGCAGTCCGGGACAGGGGGGCAGTGAGCAGTTCTTC,CASSPGQGGSEQFF
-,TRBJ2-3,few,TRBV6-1,TGTGCCAGCAGTGAAGCCGGGGATACGCAGTATTTT,CASSEAGDTQYF
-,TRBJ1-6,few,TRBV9,TGTGCCAGCAGCGAGACAGCTCAGAATTCACCCCTCCACTTT,CASSETAQNSPLHF
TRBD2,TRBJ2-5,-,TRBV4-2,TGTGCCAGCAGCCAAGATCCTAGCGGTCAGACCCAGTACTTC,CASSQDPSGQTQYF
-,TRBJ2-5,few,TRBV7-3,TGTGCCAGCAGCTTAAGAGGCACCGGAGAGACCCAGTACTTC,CASSLRGTGETQYF
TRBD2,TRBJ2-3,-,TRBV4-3,TGCGCCAGCACACTAGCGGGGGGCTTGACAGATACGCAGTATTTT,CASTLAGGLTDTQYF